This TCR beta chain was retrieved from a study of technical replicates of blood from a few donors. Produced via immunoSEQ multiplex PCR; TCRdb's table is partial and in-frame only. Here the sample spans about 88,000 clones, around 93% being singletons. The sequencing input was T cells isolated from PBMCs. The TCR was taken from a human donor in good health.

DNA of the CDR3: TGCGCCAGCAGCCAAAGAGAAGCCACAGATACGCAGTATTTT. Translation gives CASSQREATDTQYF. The V call is TRBV4-1, the J call TRBJ2-3; D not certain. Germline V gene sequence: CDR1 MGHRA, CDR2 YSYEKL. The CDR3 sequence is 14 residues long. V lost 2 bases, J lost 2 bases, and 8 bases lay in between.